This entry concerns a single T cell receptor (beta chain). Its antigen is not known. The data were obtained in a study of beta chain features in type 1 diabetes. General observations from the study: Type 1 diabetes patients had VDJ junctions that carried fewer insertions and more deletions.

Germline V gene lookup returns CDR1 SGDLS and CDR2 YYNGEE. V lost 4 bases and J lost 9, with 11 bases in between. This CDR3 has 12 amino acids. As every portion of the isolated RNA was reverse transcribed, the sequencing read expressed TCRB transcripts. Produced via immunoSEQ multiplex PCR; TCRdb's table is partial and in-frame only. The sample carries roughly 610,000 clones, 15% to 18% recorded once. V gene TRBV9 combines with J gene TRBJ2-1; possible D gene TRBD1, 6 bases. This receptor was identified in a man between 18 and 35 years old in good health. Sequenced material: naive CD4+ T cells from blood. Here the CDR3 reads CASSLQGGEQFF. The CDR3 DNA is TGTGCCAGCAGCCTACAGGGTGGTGAGCAGTTCTTC.